The T cell receptor beta chain described here comes from a study of blood T cell repertoires in COVID-19. Study-level background: T cells, B-cell-depleted T cells, or PBMCs provided the cDNA or gDNA that served as material.

Original processing methods: Estimates of nucleated cell counts were drawn from the amplification of reference gene primers. The protocol was immunoSEQ multiplex PCR, while the TCRdb copy is restricted to in-frame clones and leaves out a portion. The V and J calls and clone size were taken over from that table, and D and trimming were inferred from the DNA. The sample holds 80,000 or so clones; around 81% are singletons and the top ten take approximately 9.1%. Germline V gene lookup returns CDR1 MDHEN and CDR2 SYDVKM. CDR3 length: 15 residues. V was pared by 7 bases and J by 1 base, with 14 bases between. This clone was picked up many times.

This TCR was recovered from a human donor in a cohort sampled during active COVID-19. The sample taken for sequencing was peripheral blood. This sequence joins TRBV28 and TRBJ1-3, with D perhaps matching TRBD1 (6 bases). DNA of the CDR3: TGTGCCAGCATAGACAGGCGCACGTCTGGAAACACCATATATTTT. It encodes CASIDRRTSGNTIYF.